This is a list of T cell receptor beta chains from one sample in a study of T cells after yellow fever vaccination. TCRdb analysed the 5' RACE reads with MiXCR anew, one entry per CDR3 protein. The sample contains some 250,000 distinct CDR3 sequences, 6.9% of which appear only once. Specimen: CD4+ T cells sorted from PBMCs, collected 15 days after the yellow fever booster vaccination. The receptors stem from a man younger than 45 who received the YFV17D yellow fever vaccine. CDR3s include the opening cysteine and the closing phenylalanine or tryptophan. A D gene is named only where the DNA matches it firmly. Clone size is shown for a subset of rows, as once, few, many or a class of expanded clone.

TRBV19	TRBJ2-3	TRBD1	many	TGTGCCACCCGGGACAGGGGTACAGATACGCAGTATTTT	CATRDRGTDTQYF
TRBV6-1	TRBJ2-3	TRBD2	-	TGTGCCAGCAGGGTTAGCGGGAGAGGCACAGATACGCAGTATTTT	CASRVSGRGTDTQYF
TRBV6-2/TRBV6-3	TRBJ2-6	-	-	TGTGCCAGCAGTTACTCGGCTTCTGGGGCCAACGTCCTGACTTTC	CASSYSASGANVLTF
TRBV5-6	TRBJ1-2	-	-	TGTGCCAGCAGCAAGGATGGGGAAGATGGCTACACCTTC	CASSKDGEDGYTF
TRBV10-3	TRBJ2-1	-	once	TGTGCCATCAGTGAGCGCGGGACAGATGAGCAGTTCTTC	CAISERGTDEQFF
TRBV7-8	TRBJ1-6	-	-	TGTGCCAGCAGCTCTCTGACAGGCCTTTCACCCCTCCACTTT	CASSSLTGLSPLHF
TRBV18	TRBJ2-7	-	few	TGTGCCAGCTCACCACTCGTCGGGACGGTCTACGAGCAGTACTTC	CASSPLVGTVYEQYF
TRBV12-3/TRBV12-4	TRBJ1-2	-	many	TGTGCCAGCAGTTCGACAGGTGCAGGCTACACCTTC	CASSSTGAGYTF
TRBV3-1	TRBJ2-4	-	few	TGTGCCAGCAGCCAAGAAATGCTAGCCAAAAACATTCAGTACTTC	CASSQEMLAKNIQYF
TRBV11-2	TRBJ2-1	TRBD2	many	TGTGCCAGCAGCTTAGTTCTAGCGGGAGCACCCGAATGGAATGAGCAGTTCTTC	CASSLVLAGAPEWNEQFF
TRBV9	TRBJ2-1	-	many	TGTGCCAGCAGCCCTCTTAGCGGATACAATGAGCAGTTCTTC	CASSPLSGYNEQFF
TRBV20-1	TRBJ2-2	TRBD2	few	TGCAGTGCTAGACTAGCGGGGTTGAACACCGGGGAGCTGTTTTTT	CSARLAGLNTGELFF
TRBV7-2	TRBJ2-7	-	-	TGTGCCAGCAGCTTAGGCCTCGGATCCCATGCCTACGAGCAGTACTTC	CASSLGLGSHAYEQYF
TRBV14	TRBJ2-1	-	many	TGTGCCAGCAGCAGGACCGGGACATGGGAGGACAATGAGCAGTTCTTC	CASSRTGTWEDNEQFF
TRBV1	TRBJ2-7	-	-	TGCACCAGCAGCCATGCTAGCGGGCCCGAGCAGTACTTC	CTSSHASGPEQYF
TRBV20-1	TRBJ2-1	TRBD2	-	TGCTGTGCTGTCAGGTCCACGGGACTAGCGGGTCGGAATGAGCAGTTCTTC	CCAVRSTGLAGRNEQFF
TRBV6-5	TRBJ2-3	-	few	TGTGCCAGCAGTTACCGTTACGGTCAAAGCACAGATACGCAGTATTTT	CASSYRYGQSTDTQYF
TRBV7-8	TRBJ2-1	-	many	TGTGCCAGCAGCTTATTTCGTCATGAGCAGTTCTTC	CASSLFRHEQFF
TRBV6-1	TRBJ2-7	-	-	TGTGCCACCAGGGTCGTGAACTACGAGCAGTACTTC	CATRVVNYEQYF
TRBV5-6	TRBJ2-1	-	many	TGTGCCAGCAGCTTGCTTTTACGGATTTCCTACAATGAGCAGTTCTTC	CASSLLLRISYNEQFF
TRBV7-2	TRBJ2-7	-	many	TGTGCCAGCAGAACCTCCTACGAGCAGTACTTC	CASRTSYEQYF
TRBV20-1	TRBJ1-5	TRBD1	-	TGCAGTGCGAATCCTGGGGACAGGGATTTAGGTCAGCCCCAGCATTTT	CSANPGDRDLGQPQHF
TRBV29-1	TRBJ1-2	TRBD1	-	TGCAGCGCGTTGGGACAGGTGGCTAACTATGGCTACACCTTC	CSALGQVANYGYTF
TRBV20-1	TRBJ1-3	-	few	TGCAGTGCTAGAGTTGACCCAGGAAGCACCATATATTTT	CSARVDPGSTIYF
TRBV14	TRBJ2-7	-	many	TGTGCCAGCGGGATGTCGGGTACCTACGAGCAGTACTTC	CASGMSGTYEQYF
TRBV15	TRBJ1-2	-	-	TGTGCCACCAGCAGAGTGGGGGGCCCCTATGGCTACACCTTC	CATSRVGGPYGYTF
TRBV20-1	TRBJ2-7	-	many	TGCAGTGCTAGATCCTCTACCTACGAGCAGTACTTC	CSARSSTYEQYF
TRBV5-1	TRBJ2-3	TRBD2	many	TGCGCCAGCAGCTTGGTAGTACTAGCGGATACAGATACGCAGTATTTT	CASSLVVLADTDTQYF
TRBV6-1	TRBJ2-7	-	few	TGTGCCAGCAGTCCAGGGCCCGCCTACGAGCAGTACTTC	CASSPGPAYEQYF
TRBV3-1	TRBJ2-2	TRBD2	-	TGTGCCAGCAGCCCTCCGGGACTAGCAACCGGGGAGCTGTTTTTT	CASSPPGLATGELFF
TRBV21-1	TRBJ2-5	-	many	TGTGCCAGCAGCAAAGCGAGGAACTCGAGGATTCGTACCCAGTACTTC	CASSKARNSRIRTQYF
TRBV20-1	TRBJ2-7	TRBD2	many	TGCAGTGCCACACTAGCGGAGGCCTACGAGCAGTACTTC	CSATLAEAYEQYF
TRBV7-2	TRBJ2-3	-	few	TGTGCCAGCAGCTTACTGCTACCAGATACGCAGTATTTT	CASSLLLPDTQYF
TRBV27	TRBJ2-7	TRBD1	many	TGTGCCAGCAGTTCAGCCCCGGGACAGGGGGGCGACGAGCAGTACTTC	CASSSAPGQGGDEQYF
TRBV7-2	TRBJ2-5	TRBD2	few	TGTGCCAGCAGCCCCCAGCGGGGACTGGCGACCCAGTACTTC	CASSPQRGLATQYF
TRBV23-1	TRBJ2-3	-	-	TGCGCCAGCAGTCAATCAGTCCTTCCCAGGGGGACTAGCACAGATACGCAGTATTTT	CASSQSVLPRGTSTDTQYF
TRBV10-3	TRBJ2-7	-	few	TGTGCCATCAGTGAGTTCGCCCTTCTAAGGGACTCGCGGTACGAGCAGTACTTC	CAISEFALLRDSRYEQYF
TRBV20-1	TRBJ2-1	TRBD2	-	TGCAGTGCCCAGAGCGGGAGTTCGACCTACAATGAGCAGTTCTTC	CSAQSGSSTYNEQFF
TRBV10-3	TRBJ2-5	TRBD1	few	TGTGCCATCAGGTCCGGACAGGGCGAAAAAGAGACCCAGTACTTC	CAIRSGQGEKETQYF
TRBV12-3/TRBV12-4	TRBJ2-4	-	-	TGTGCCAGCAGTGTGGGACATCTCCAGTACTTC	CASSVGHLQYF
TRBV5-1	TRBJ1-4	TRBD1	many	TGCGCCAGCTCCTTGGAACAGGGGGAGGGAGGAAAACTGTTTTTT	CASSLEQGEGGKLFF
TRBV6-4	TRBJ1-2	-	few	TGTGCCAGCAGTGACTTCCCCGGGACGGACTATGGCTACACCTTC	CASSDFPGTDYGYTF
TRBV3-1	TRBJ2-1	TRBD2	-	TGTGCCAGCAGCCAAACTAGCGCCAGTAATGAGCAGTTCTTC	CASSQTSASNEQFF
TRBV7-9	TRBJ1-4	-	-	TGTGCCAGCAGCTTAGCGTACGAGGAGGGCGAACTGTTTTTT	CASSLAYEEGELFF
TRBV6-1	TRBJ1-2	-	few	TGTGCCAGCACCCAGGGGTGGACGGCGCTTGGCTACACCTTC	CASTQGWTALGYTF
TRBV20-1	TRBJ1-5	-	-	TGCAGTGCTAGAGATGCGGACAACAATCAGCCCCAGCATTTT	CSARDADNNQPQHF
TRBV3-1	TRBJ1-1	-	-	TGTGCCAGCAGCCAAGGCAGGGACCAGGGTTTCTTT	CASSQGRDQGFF
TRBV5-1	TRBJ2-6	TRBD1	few	TGCGCCAGCAGCCACGGGACAGGAGACTCTGGGGCCAACGTCCTGACTTTC	CASSHGTGDSGANVLTF
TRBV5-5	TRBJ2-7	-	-	TGTGCCAGCAGCTTGGAGTGGCAACCCTACGAGCAGTACTTC	CASSLEWQPYEQYF
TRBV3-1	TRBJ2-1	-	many	TGTGCCAGCAGCCGCGGACTATCCTACAATGAGCAGTTCTTC	CASSRGLSYNEQFF
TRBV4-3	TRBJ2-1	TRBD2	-	TGCGCCAGCAGCCAAGTGCGAACTAGCGGGAGACCCAATGAGCAGTTCTTC	CASSQVRTSGRPNEQFF
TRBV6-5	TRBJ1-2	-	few	TGTGCCAGCTCCATTTCATCTAACTATGGCTACACCTTC	CASSISSNYGYTF
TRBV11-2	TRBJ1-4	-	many	TGTGCCAGCAGCTTAAGGGGGTCAACTAATGAAAAACTGTTTTTT	CASSLRGSTNEKLFF
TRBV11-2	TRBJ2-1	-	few	TGTGCCAGCAGCTTAGCGTCCCCCAATGAGCAGTTCTTC	CASSLASPNEQFF
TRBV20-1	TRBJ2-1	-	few	TGCAGTGCTAGAGATCTCTTTCGGCACAATGAGCAGTTCTTC	CSARDLFRHNEQFF
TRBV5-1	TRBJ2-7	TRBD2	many	TGCGCCAGCAGCAGGACTAGATACGAGCAGTACTTC	CASSRTRYEQYF
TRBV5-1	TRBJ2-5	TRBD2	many	TGCGCCAGCAGCCTAGCGGGGGCCCAAGAGACCCAGTACTTC	CASSLAGAQETQYF
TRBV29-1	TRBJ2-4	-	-	TGCAGCGTTGAAATTGGGGCGGGCCTTCGACTAGCCAAAAACATTCAGTACTTC	CSVEIGAGLRLAKNIQYF
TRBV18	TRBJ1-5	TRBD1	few	TGTGCCAGCTCAACCGGGACAGGGATCAATCAGCCCCAGCATTTT	CASSTGTGINQPQHF
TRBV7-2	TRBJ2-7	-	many	TGTGCCAGCAGCCCTAATGGGAGTGGGGGCGAGCAGTACTTC	CASSPNGSGGEQYF